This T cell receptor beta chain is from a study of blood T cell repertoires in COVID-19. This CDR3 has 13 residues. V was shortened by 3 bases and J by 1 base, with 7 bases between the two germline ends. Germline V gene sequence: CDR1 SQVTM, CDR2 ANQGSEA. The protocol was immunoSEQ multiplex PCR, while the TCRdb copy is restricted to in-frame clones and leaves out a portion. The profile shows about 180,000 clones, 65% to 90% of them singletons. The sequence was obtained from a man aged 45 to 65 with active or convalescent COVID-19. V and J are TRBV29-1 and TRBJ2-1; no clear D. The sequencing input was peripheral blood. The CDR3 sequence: CSVEADSYNEQFF. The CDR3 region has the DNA TGCAGCGTTGAGGCTGATTCCTACAATGAGCAGTTCTTC.